This T cell receptor beta chain emerged from a study of blood T cell repertoires in COVID-19. Study-wide background: The origin of the acute and convalescent COVID-19 samples was the United States, Italy and Spain.

The V and J ends lost 7 bases and 5 bases, in that order; junction bases with no gene match: 7. This CDR3 has 14 amino acids. The germline V gene has CDR1 SGHTA and CDR2 FQGTGA. Study processing details: Using reference gene primer amplification, nucleated cell counts were estimated. Profiled with immunoSEQ multiplex PCR; TCRdb holds only in-frame clones, not every one. The DNA was the basis for D and trimming; V, J and clone size are from that table. The table records around 72,000 clones, over 80% of them present only once. J is TRBJ2-1 and V is TRBV7-3, with TRBD2 matching over 8 bases. The material sequenced was peripheral blood. The source is a woman aged 60-75 years with acute or convalescent COVID-19. The CDR3 DNA sequence: TGTGCCAGCACCCTAGCGGGCCCCAACAATGAGCAGTTCTTC. This translates into CASTLAGPNNEQFF. The full variable domain, rest sourced from reference TRBV7-3 and TRBJ2-1, is GAGVSQTPSNKVTEKGKYVELRCDPISGHTALYWYRQSLGQGPEFLIYFQGTGAADDSGLPNDRFFAVRPEGSVSTLKIQRTERGDSAVYLCASTLAGPNNEQFFGPGTRLTVL.